This is a list of T cell receptor beta chains from one sample in a study of T cell clonotyping in hematopoietic cell transplantation. TCRdb keeps only in-frame clones here, not all; method: immunoSEQ multiplex PCR. The sample records 5,000 to 5,500 clones, about a quarter being singletons. The sample in question was peripheral blood mononuclear cells, obtained 180 days after allogeneic stem cell transplant. All receptors come from a male patient between 40 and 49 years old who had an allogeneic stem cell transplant from an unrelated donor, so the T cells may come from the graft donor. Some clones in this sample may be carry-over from other donors' samples. Both conserved end residues are trimmed from each CDR3.

j_call	v_call	cdr3_aa
TRBJ1-1	TRBV30	AWSVQMNTEAF
TRBJ1-5	TRBV30	AWQGGLSNQPQH
TRBJ1-6	TRBV6-6	ASIQGGNSPLH
TRBJ1-2	TRBV30	AWGDRSYGYT
TRBJ2-5	TRBV29-1	SVARETQY
TRBJ2-5	TRBV7-7	ASSPLGVGETQY
TRBJ2-7	TRBV10-3	ATLGLRGPPVMY
TRBJ2-1	TRBV6-5	ASSYSGADEQF
TRBJ2-7	TRBV30	AWSAGTTNEQY
TRBJ1-5	TRBV7-2	ASSLNLAWDQPQH
TRBJ1-2	TRBV30	AWGPRAYGYT
TRBJ1-4	TRBV28	ASSLGQANEKLF
TRBJ2-6	TRBV4-3	ASSTSDPTGANVLT
TRBJ2-7	TRBV25-1	ASIGREVYEQY
TRBJ2-7	TRBV4-1	ASSQNYEQY
TRBJ1-6	TRBV28	ASSSRAGGSPLH
TRBJ2-7	TRBV7-2	ASSWGAGVEEQY
TRBJ1-1	TRBV14	ASNPLSMNTEAF
TRBJ2-7	TRBV7-2	ASSMGGYRDQY
TRBJ2-7	TRBV28	ASSDRVSYEQY
TRBJ1-5	TRBV20-1	SARLSVFEH
TRBJ1-3	TRBV10-3	AIRVGGGGNTIY
TRBJ2-3	TRBV4-3	ASSPTVWDGTDTQY
TRBJ2-7	TRBV14	ASCVTAYTEQY
TRBJ2-3	TRBV30	AWSSTDTQY
TRBJ1-5	TRBV7-2	ASSLTDIWNQPQH
TRBJ1-5	TRBV30	AWTRFSNQPQH
TRBJ2-3	TRBV4-3	ASSHDRGTDTQY
.	TRBV28	ASSLFPYEQY
TRBJ2-7	TRBV30	AWSTGTGKYEQY
TRBJ2-7	TRBV30	AWSARTGPYEQY
TRBJ1-1	TRBV5-6	ASSFSGNTEAF
TRBJ2-3	TRBV29-1	SGQGPTQY
TRBJ2-1	TRBV29-1	SVDRLAGGHNEQF
TRBJ2-7	TRBV25-1	ASSDATSGSYEQY
TRBJ1-2	TRBV25-1	ASSDFRGRLGGYT
TRBJ2-7	TRBV5-6	ASSLGRSYEQY
TRBJ1-2	TRBV7-2	ASSLAGGQAYGYT
TRBJ1-1	TRBV29-1	SGTVQSEAF
TRBJ1-2	TRBV4-3	ASSPKGGRAGGYT
TRBJ1-1	TRBV2	AGKGENTEAF
TRBJ2-7	TRBV30	AWNPGISYEQY
TRBJ2-5	TRBV6-5	ASSYLETQY
TRBJ1-2	TRBV19	ASSIDSTGTT
TRBJ2-5	TRBV30	AWSMGLGEETQY
TRBJ1-2	TRBV29-1	SVWNREGNGYT
TRBJ1-1	TRBV20-1	SASSRGKAF
TRBJ1-5	TRBV19	ASSIEQGSGQPQH
TRBJ1-1	TRBV30	AWSGDRGWNTEAF
TRBJ2-1	TRBV9	ASSVGWTSGGNEQF
TRBJ2-5	TRBV27	ASSLRVGETQY
TRBJ2-5	TRBV30	ALSRDQETQY
TRBJ1-2	TRBV25-1	ASSGFLDGEFGGYT
TRBJ2-7	TRBV30	AWSSQYEQY
TRBJ2-5	TRBV29-1	SVVRDYPETQY